The clone carrying this T cell receptor beta chain has just a few counts. CDR3 length: 15 residues. V lost 3 bases and J lost 8, with 17 bases in between. Per the germline V gene, CDR1 is SGHAT and CDR2 is FQNNGV. The data are from a study of T cells in Graves' hyperthyroidism and ophthalmopathy. Patients having uncontrolled infection, another autoimmune disease, pregnancy or lactation were not included. PBMCs stemmed from 10 ml fresh peripheral blood. Amplified TCR beta CDR3 regions came from RNA transcripts. The HTBI primer set drove a first-round RT-PCR of the TCR CDR3. One entry per CDR3 protein results from TCRdb running MiXCR on the multiplex PCR reads. Of some 420,000 distinct CDR3 sequences in the sample, roughly 13% were seen once.

The gene calls are TRBV11-2 and TRBJ2-1; possible D gene TRBD2, 7 bases. Sequencing was performed on blood. The TCR comes from a woman younger than 30 with Graves' hyperthyroidism. In DNA, the CDR3 is TGTGCCAGCAGCTTTTTGGGGGGGCCGGGCGATGAGCAGTTCTTC. Its translation: CASSFLGGPGDEQFF. The entire variable domain, with the rest obtained from reference TRBV11-2 and TRBJ2-1, is as follows: EAGVAQSPRYKIIEKRQSVAFWCNPISGHATLYWYQQILGQGPKLLIQFQNNGVVDDSQLPKDRFSAERLKGVDSTLKIQPAKLEDSAVYLCASSFLGGPGDEQFFGPGTRLTVL.